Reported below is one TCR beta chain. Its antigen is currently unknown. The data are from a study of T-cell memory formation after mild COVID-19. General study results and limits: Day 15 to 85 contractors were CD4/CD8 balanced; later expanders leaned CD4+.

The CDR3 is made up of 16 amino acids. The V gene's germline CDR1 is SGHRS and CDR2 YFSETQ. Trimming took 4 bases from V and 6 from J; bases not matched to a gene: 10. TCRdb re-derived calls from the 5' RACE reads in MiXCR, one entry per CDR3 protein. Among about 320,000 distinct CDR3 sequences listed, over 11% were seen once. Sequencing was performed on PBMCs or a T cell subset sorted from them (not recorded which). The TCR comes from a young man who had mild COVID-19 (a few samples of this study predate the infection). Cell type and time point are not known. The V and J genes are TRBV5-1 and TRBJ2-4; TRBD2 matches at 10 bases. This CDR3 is CASSLNPSGGGNIQYF. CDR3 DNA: TGCGCCAGCAGCCTAAACCCGAGCGGGGGGGGAAACATTCAGTACTTC. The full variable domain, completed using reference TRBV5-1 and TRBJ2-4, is KAGVTQTPRYLIKTRGQQVTLSCSPISGHRSVSWYQQTPGQGLQFLFEYFSETQRNKGNFPGRFSGRQFSNSRSEMNVSTLELGDSALYLCASSLNPSGGGNIQYFGAGTRLSVL.